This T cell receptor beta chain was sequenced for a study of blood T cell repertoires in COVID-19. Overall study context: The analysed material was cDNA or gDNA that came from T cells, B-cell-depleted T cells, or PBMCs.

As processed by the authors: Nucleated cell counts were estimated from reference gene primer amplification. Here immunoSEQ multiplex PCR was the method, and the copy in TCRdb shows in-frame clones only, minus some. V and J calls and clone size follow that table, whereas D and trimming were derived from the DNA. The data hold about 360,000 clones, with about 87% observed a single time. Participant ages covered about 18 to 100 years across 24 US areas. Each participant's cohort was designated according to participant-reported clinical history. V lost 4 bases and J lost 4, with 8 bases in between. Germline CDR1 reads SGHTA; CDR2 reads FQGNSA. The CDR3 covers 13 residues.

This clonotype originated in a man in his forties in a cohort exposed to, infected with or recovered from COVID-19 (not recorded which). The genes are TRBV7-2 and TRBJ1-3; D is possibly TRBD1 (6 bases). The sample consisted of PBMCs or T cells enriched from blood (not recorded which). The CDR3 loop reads CASSSGTGNTIYF. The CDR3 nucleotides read TGTGCCAGCAGCTCCGGGACAGGAAACACCATATATTTT.